This record looks at one TCR beta chain sequence and its context. Antigen unknown. TCRdb's copy holds only in-frame clones and misses some; the assay was immunoSEQ multiplex PCR. This table has some 140,000 clones, around nine tenths appearing once. The sample belongs to a study of cytomegalovirus exposure and HLA in healthy donors. Overall study context: The platform used for the approximately 130 validation repertoires matched that of the approximately 670 first-cohort repertoires, a later analysis reported.

Study outcomes and limitations: Most sequenced TCRs were rare (though some public TCRs occurred in many donors). In vitro testing confirmed a few CMV-associated chains as specific for CMV antigens.

Germline V gene data show CDR1 as MNHNS and CDR2 as SASEGT. J lost 0 bases, V lost 4 bases, and 13 bases had no gene match. This CDR3 has 20 residues. Sequencing was carried out using PBMCs. This receptor was identified in a man younger than 35 in good health and CMV-seropositive. J is TRBJ2-1 and V is TRBV6-1, with 12 bases fitting TRBD2. CDR3 region: CASSGPTSGGLQSSYNEQFF. CDR3 nucleotide sequence: TGTGCCAGCAGTGGCCCGACTAGCGGGGGCCTTCAAAGCTCCTACAATGAGCAGTTCTTC.